This record concerns one T cell receptor beta chain sequence. Assay used: immunoSEQ multiplex PCR; TCRdb lists only in-frame clones, some missing. In the table there are about 88,000 clones, about 88% of which are singletons. These data come from a study of blood T cell repertoires in COVID-19. The overall study: Italy, Spain and the United States were the sources of the convalescent and acute COVID-19 samples.

This CDR3 is 19 amino acids long. V was pared by 0 bases and J by 4 bases, with 15 bases of the junction left unmatched. Germline V gene sequence: CDR1 LGHNA, CDR2 YSLEER. The receptor's source is an elderly woman with acute or convalescent COVID-19. The V call is TRBV4-3, the J call TRBJ1-2; 9 positions agree with TRBD1. The sequenced sample consisted of peripheral blood. DNA for the CDR3: TGCGCCAGCAGCCAAGATCGGGGGACAGGGCAATCGCCTGTCTATGGCTACACCTTC. Amino acid sequence: CASSQDRGTGQSPVYGYTF.